The 19 T cell receptor beta chains presented below share a single source sample, sequenced in a study of molecular identifiers for immune sequencing clone quantification. MiXCR was run by TCRdb on the PCR reads, yielding one entry per CDR3 protein. Of 65,000 or so distinct CDR3 sequences listed, less than 20% are singletons. The sample consisted of naive CD8+ T cells from blood, with Jurkat cell RNA spiked in. The subset denotes: FACS-sorted CD8+CD4-CCR7+CD45RA+ naive T cells. These TCRs come from a human donor in good health. Some libraries in this study had Jurkat cell RNA spiked in.

Turning to this clonotype: A much larger clone is a single base away; this may be a read error. The rearrangement uses TRBV11-2 and TRBJ2-7, with 10 bases that match TRBD1. This CDR3 has 14 amino acids. Germline V gene sequence: CDR1 SGHAT, CDR2 FQNNGV. The CDR3, as DNA: TGTGCCAGCAGCCCGGGACAGGGGAGCTACGAGCGGTACTTC. Translation gives CASSPGQGSYERYF.

Worth noting for this clonotype: A much larger clonotype is one base distant, so this may be a read error. In nucleotides, the CDR3 is TGTGCCAGCAGTGAATTTGAGGGGGCCCAGCCCCAGCATTTT. Amino acid sequence: CASSEFEGAQPQHF. The rearrangement uses TRBV25-1 and TRBJ1-5; TRBD1 aligns across 7 bases. The CDR3 runs to 14 residues. Germline-derived CDR1 and CDR2 are MGHDK and SYGVNS. The V segment lost 1 base and the J segment 7 bases; nucleotides outside the gene matches: 4.

This clonotype occurred many times. The chain recombines TRBV13 with TRBJ2-7; 7 bases match TRBD1. This CDR3 contains 12 residues. Germline CDR1 PRHDT, CDR2 FYEKMQ (reference sequence). V dropped 5 bases and J dropped 6; count of bases not matched to a gene: 4. The chain's CDR3 is CASSPDRFEQYF. DNA for the CDR3: TGTGCCAGCAGCCCGGACAGGTTCGAGCAGTACTTC.

Points on this clonotype: This likely comes from a read error, as the CDR3 has no conserved phenylalanine or tryptophan at its end. This rearrangement joins TRBV7-9 to TRBJ1-5, with 8 bases fitting TRBD1. This CDR3 has 14 residues. The J segment lost 7 bases and the V segment lost 4 bases, leaving 6 bases of the junction unmatched. The germline V gene has CDR1 SEHNR and CDR2 FQNEAQ (reference sequence). DNA of the CDR3: TGTGCCAGCAGCTCCGGACAGGGATTGCAGCCCCAGCATCTT. As protein: CASSSGQGLQPQHL.

At least ten counts were recorded for this clonotype. V and J are TRBV28 and TRBJ2-7; D could derive from TRBD1 or TRBD2 (5 bases each). The CDR3 runs 14 residues. Trimming stripped 3 bases from V and 7 bases from J, with 16 bases between. CDR1 MDHEN and CDR2 SYDVKM come from the germline V gene. CDR3 region: CASSLAPWGSEQYF. In DNA, the CDR3 is TGTGCCAGCAGTTTGGCCCCCTGGGGGTCGGAGCAGTACTTC.

A word on this clonotype: One base away lies a much larger clone, so this may be a sequencing read error. This chain uses TRBV3-1 with TRBJ2-1; 7 bases line up with TRBD2. The CDR3 runs 15 residues. Germline trimming cut 3 bases from V and 14 bases from J; bases unmatched to any gene: 16. From germline, CDR1 is LGHDT and CDR2 YNNKEL (reference sequence). The CDR3: CASSQVLAASVPEFF. In nucleotides, the CDR3 is TGTGCCAGCAGCCAGGTCCTAGCGGCATCTGTCCCGGAGTTCTTC.

In this sample, this clonotype turned up many times. The V gene is TRBV7-9, the J gene TRBJ2-5, with TRBD2 identical over 13 bases. The ends lost 5 bases at V and 4 bases at J; junction bases unmatched: 10. The germline V gene has CDR1 SEHNR and CDR2 FQNEAQ (reference sequence). The length of the CDR3 is 17 residues. CDR3 protein: CASSIGTSGMAAETQYF. CDR3 sequence (DNA): TGTGCCAGCAGCATAGGGACTAGCGGGATGGCGGCAGAGACCCAGTACTTC. Variable domain in full (rest from reference TRBV7-9 and TRBJ2-5): DTGVSQNPRHKITKRGQNVTFRCDPISEHNRLYWYRQTLGQGPEFLTYFQNEAQLEKSRLLSDRFSAERPKGSFSTLEIQRTEQGDSAMYLCASSIGTSGMAAETQYFGPGTRLLVL.

This clonotype was counted many times. The V and J genes are TRBV7-2 and TRBJ2-4; D not resolved. Trimming pared 1 base from V and 3 bases from J, leaving 7 bases between. Germline CDR1 reads SGHTA; CDR2 reads FQGNSA. The CDR3 is 14 amino acids. The CDR3 loop reads CASSLGALKNIQYF. Here the CDR3 DNA reads TGTGCCAGCAGCTTAGGAGCACTCAAAAACATTCAGTACTTC.

The chain employs TRBV6-5 and TRBJ2-1; 7 bases are a match to TRBD2. The V and J ends lost 0 bases and 4 bases, in that order; junction bases with no gene match: 6. The CDR3 covers 16 residues. Germline V lookup: CDR1 MNHEY, CDR2 SVGAGI. Written as DNA, the CDR3 is TGTGCCAGCAGTTACTCGGCGGGAGAGCATTACAATGAGCAGTTCTTC. Amino acid sequence: CASSYSAGEHYNEQFF.

This clonotype was recorded many times. The chain is built from TRBV7-3 and TRBJ2-1; D gene ambiguous. The CDR3 spans 14 residues. The germline gives CDR1 SGHTA, CDR2 FQGTGA. Trimming left V 2 bases short and J 7 bases short, with 12 bases between. CDR3 sequence: CASSLLPSRNEQFF. CDR3 nucleotide sequence: TGTGCCAGCAGCTTACTCCCCTCACGGAATGAGCAGTTCTTC.

Only a few counts were recorded for this clonotype. The chain couples TRBV5-1 to TRBJ2-5; TRBD2 agrees at 9 bases. CDR3 length: 15 amino acids. Germline CDR1 and CDR2: SGHRS and YFSETQ. V lost 0 bases, J lost 1 base, and 1 base stayed unmatched. The CDR3 coding sequence is TGCGCCAGCAGCTTGGTTAGCGGGAGCCAAGAGACCCAGTACTTC. Amino acids: CASSLVSGSQETQYF.

In its sample, this clonotype was seen many times. The chain links TRBV27 to TRBJ2-2, with 8 bases fitting TRBD1. Germline lookup yields CDR1 MNHEY and CDR2 SMNVEV (reference sequence). Trimming cost V 3 bases and J 6 bases; bases outside gene matches: 18. The CDR3 has 19 residues. The CDR3 DNA follows: TGTGCCAGCAGTTTTGACTACGGACAGGGCCCTACCTTTGCCGGGGAGCTGTTTTTT. It codes for CASSFDYGQGPTFAGELFF.

This clonotype was counted many times. The chain joins TRBV12-5 to TRBJ1-3, with no clear D. CDR1 and CDR2 (germline): LGHNT, FRNRAP. This CDR3 comprises 18 residues. Deletions cut 0 bases from V and 0 bases from J, with 15 bases between. CDR3 in DNA: TGTGCTAGTGGTTTGGTACCGAGGGATCTCCTCTCTGGAAACACCATATATTTT. Translating gives CASGLVPRDLLSGNTIYF.

This clonotype appeared a few times. The genes are TRBV5-1 and TRBJ1-1, with 7 nucleotides matching TRBD1. With 4 bases clipped from V and 4 bases from J, the junction kept 13 bases outside the gene matches. Germline V gives CDR1 SGHRS, CDR2 YFSETQ. The CDR3 spans 16 residues. The CDR3 DNA sequence: TGCGCCAGCAGCGAGAGGGGCCAGGGGGGGATCACTGAAGCTTTCTTT. Protein product: CASSERGQGGITEAFF.

This clonotype has a count of ten or more. V gene TRBV24-1 combines with J gene TRBJ2-2; perhaps TRBD2 as D (6 bases). The V end lost 5 bases, the J end lost 0 bases, and 12 bases lay between the germline ends. The CDR3 extends over 16 amino acids. Germline assignment: CDR1 KGHDR and CDR2 SFDVKD. The CDR3 DNA reads as TGTGCCACCAGTGGCGTGGAGGGCCCGAACACCGGGGAGCTGTTTTTT. This sequence encodes CATSGVEGPNTGELFF.

There are many counts of this clonotype. The chain links TRBV7-9 to TRBJ2-5; 7 nucleotides match TRBD2. Germline V gives CDR1 SEHNR, CDR2 FQNEAQ (reference sequence). Unmatched junction bases numbered 4, after V lost 3 bases and J lost 0 bases. The CDR3 sequence is 15 residues long. The CDR3 is CASSFLAGNQETQYF. CDR3 coding DNA: TGTGCCAGCAGCTTTTTAGCGGGCAACCAAGAGACCCAGTACTTC.

This clonotype was seen many times. The chain uses TRBV11-2 and TRBJ2-3; TRBD2 matches 8 bases. The CDR3 length is 15 residues. J lost 7 bases, V lost 5 bases, and 11 bases had no gene match. The germline gives CDR1 SGHAT, CDR2 FQNNGV. The CDR3 here is CASSEGLGLYYTQYF. The CDR3 DNA sequence: TGTGCCAGCAGCGAGGGACTAGGATTATACTATACGCAGTATTTT.

This clonotype was recorded a few times. This chain uses TRBV6-1 with TRBJ1-5; D unclear. Germline assignment: CDR1 MNHNS and CDR2 SASEGT. This CDR3 has 17 amino acids. V was pared by 0 bases and J by 2 bases, with 14 bases between. The CDR3 protein is CASSEALSRYGNQPQHF. CDR3 nucleotides: TGTGCCAGCAGTGAAGCGCTGTCGAGGTATGGCAATCAGCCCCAGCATTTT.

Many counts were recorded for this clonotype. This chain uses TRBV28 with TRBJ2-7; D could derive from TRBD1 or TRBD2 (6 bases each). This CDR3 has 13 residues. V was shortened by 3 bases and J by 6 bases, with 12 bases between the two germline ends. Germline assignment: CDR1 MDHEN and CDR2 SYDVKM. This CDR3 is CASSLGRGGEQYF. For the CDR3, the DNA is TGTGCCAGCAGTTTGGGCAGGGGAGGCGAGCAGTACTTC.